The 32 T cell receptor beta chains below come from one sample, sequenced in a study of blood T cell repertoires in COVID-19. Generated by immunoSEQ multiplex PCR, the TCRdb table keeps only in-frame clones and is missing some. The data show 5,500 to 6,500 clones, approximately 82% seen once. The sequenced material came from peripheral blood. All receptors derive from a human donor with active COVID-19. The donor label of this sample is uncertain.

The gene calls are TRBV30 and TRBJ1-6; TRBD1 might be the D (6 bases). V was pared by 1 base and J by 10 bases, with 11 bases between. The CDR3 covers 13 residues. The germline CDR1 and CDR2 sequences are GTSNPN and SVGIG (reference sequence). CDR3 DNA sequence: TGTGCCTGGAGTGGGGACATTGGATCACCCCTCCACTTT. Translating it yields CAWSGDIGSPLHF.

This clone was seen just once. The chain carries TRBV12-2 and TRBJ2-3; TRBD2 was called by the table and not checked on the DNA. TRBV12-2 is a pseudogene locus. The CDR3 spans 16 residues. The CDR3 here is CASRKADRGEECTQYF. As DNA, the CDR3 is TGTGCAAGTCGCAAAGCCGACCGTGGAGAAGAATGTACGCAGTATTTT.

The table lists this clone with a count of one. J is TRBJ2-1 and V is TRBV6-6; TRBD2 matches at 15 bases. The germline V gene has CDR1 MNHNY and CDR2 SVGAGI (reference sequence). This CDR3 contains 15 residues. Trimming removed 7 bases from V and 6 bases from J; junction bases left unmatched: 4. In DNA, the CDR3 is TGTGCCAGCACTGGACTAGCGGGAGGGTCCAATGAGCAGTTCTTC. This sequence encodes CASTGLAGGSNEQFF.

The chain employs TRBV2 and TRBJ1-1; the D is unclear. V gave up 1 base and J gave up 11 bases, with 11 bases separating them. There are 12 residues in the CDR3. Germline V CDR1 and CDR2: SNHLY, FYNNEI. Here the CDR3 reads CASSEVGQLAFF. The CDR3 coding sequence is TGTGCCAGCAGTGAAGTTGGGCAGTTGGCTTTCTTT.

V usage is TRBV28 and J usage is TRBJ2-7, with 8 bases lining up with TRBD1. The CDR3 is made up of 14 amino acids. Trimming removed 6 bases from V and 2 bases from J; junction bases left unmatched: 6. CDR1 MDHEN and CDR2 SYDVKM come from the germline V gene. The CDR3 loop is CASRTPGGTYEQYF. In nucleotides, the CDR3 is TGTGCCAGCAGAACCCCAGGGGGCACCTACGAGCAGTACTTC.

The CDR3 spells CASSLGIGRYPQETQYF. DNA of the CDR3: TGTGCCAGCAGCTTAGGGATTGGCAGGTACCCGCAAGAGACCCAGTACTTC. V is TRBV7-6 and J is TRBJ2-5; D is unresolved. Trimming shortened V by 1 base and J by 2 bases, and 17 bases separated the two germline ends. Per the germline V gene, CDR1 is SGHVS and CDR2 is FNYEAQ. CDR3 length: 17 residues.

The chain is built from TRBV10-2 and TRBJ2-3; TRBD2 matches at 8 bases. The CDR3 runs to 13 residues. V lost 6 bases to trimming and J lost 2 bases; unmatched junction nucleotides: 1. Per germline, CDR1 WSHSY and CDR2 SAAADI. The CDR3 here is CASSGGATDTQYF. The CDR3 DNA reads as TGCGCCAGCAGCGGGGGGGCCACAGATACGCAGTATTTT.

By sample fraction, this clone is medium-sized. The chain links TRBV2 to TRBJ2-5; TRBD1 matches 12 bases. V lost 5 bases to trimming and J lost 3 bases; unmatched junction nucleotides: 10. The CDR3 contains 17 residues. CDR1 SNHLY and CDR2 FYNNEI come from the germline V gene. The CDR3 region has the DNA TGTGCCAGCAGTATCCCCCGGGACAGGGGGCCGGAAGAGACCCAGTACTTC. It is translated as CASSIPRDRGPEETQYF.

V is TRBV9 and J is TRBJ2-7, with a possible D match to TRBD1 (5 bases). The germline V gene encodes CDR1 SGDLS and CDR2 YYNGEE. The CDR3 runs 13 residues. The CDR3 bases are TGTGCTAGCCCTGGGGCAGAGTCTTACGAGCAGTACTTC. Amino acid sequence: CASPGAESYEQYF.

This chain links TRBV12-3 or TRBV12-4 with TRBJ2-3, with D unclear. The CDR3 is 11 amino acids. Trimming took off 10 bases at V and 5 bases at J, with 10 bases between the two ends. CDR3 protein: CATGLEDTQYF. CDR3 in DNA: TGTGCCACCGGGTTGGAAGATACGCAGTATTTT.

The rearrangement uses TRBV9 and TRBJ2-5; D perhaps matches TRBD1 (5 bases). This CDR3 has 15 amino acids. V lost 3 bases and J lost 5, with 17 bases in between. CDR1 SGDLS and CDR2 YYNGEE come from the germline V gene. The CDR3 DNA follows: TGTGCCAGCAGCGCAAGTCCCACCAAGGGGGAGACCCAGTACTTC. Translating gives CASSASPTKGETQYF.

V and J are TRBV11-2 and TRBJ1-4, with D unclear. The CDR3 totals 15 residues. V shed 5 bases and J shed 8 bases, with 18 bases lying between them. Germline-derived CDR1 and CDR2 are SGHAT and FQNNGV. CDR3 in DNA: TGTGCCAGCAGCAGTCTCGGGCGGGTGGAGGAAAAACTGTTTTTT. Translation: CASSSLGRVEEKLFF.

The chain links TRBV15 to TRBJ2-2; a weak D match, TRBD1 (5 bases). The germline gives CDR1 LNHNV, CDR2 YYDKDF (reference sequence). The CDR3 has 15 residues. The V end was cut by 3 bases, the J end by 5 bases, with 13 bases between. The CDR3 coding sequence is TGTGCCACCAGCAGCCTCCAGGGTGGGACCGGGGAGCTGTTTTTT. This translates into CATSSLQGGTGELFF. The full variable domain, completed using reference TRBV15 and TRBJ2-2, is DAMVIQNPRYQVTQFGKPVTLSCSQTLNHNVMYWYQQKSSQAPKLLFHYYDKDFNNEADTPDNFQSRRPNTSFCFLDIRSPGLGDTAMYLCATSSLQGGTGELFFGEGSRLTVL.

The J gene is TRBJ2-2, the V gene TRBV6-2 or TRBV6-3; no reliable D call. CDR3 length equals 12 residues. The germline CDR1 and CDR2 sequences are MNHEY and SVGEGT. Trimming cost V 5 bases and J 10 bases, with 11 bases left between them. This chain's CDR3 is CASSVTRVELFF. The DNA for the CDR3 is TGTGCCAGCAGTGTGACCCGGGTGGAGCTGTTTTTT.

The CDR3 loop is CASSTSGGTYEQYF. As DNA, the CDR3 is TGTGCCAGTAGTACTAGCGGGGGGACCTACGAGCAGTACTTC. This chain uses TRBV19 with TRBJ2-7, with TRBD2 matching 11 bases. Per the germline V gene, CDR1 is LNHDA and CDR2 is SQIVND (reference sequence). V was clipped by 4 bases and J by 2 bases; unmatched bases: 1. This CDR3 has 14 residues. Full variable domain (remainder filled in from reference TRBV19 and TRBJ2-7): DGGITQSPKYLFRKEGQNVTLSCEQNLNHDAMYWYRQDPGQGLRLIYYSQIVNDFQKGDIAEGYSVSREKKESFPLTVTSAQKNPTAFYLCASSTSGGTYEQYFGPGTRLTVT.

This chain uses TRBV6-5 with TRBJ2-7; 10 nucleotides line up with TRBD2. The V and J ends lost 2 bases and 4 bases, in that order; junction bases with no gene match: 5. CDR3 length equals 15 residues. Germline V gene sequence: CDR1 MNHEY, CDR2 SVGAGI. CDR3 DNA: TGTGCCAGCAGTTACAAACTAGCGGGAATTTACGAGCAGTACTTC. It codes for CASSYKLAGIYEQYF.

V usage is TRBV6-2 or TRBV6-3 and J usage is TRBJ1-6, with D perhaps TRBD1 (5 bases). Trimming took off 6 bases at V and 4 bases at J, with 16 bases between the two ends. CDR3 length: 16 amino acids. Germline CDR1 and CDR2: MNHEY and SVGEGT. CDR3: CASSPRPTGYNSPLHF. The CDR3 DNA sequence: TGTGCCAGCAGCCCTAGGCCCACAGGTTATAATTCACCCCTCCACTTT.

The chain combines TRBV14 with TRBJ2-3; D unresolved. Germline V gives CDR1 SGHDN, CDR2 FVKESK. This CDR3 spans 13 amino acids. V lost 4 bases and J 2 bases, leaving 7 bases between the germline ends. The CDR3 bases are TGTGCCAGCAGCCGCAGACTCACAGATACGCAGTATTTT. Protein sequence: CASSRRLTDTQYF. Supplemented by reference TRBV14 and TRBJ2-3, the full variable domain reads EAGVTQFPSHSVIEKGQTVTLRCDPISGHDNLYWYRRVMGKEIKFLLHFVKESKQDESGMPNNRFLAERTGGTYSTLKVQPAELEDSGVYFCASSRRLTDTQYFGPGTRLTVL.

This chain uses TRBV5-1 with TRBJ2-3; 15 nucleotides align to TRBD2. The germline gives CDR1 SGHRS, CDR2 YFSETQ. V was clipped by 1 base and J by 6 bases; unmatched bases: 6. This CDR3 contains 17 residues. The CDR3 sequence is CASSLWTSGGASDTQYF. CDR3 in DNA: TGCGCCAGCAGCTTGTGGACTAGCGGGGGGGCTTCGGATACGCAGTATTTT. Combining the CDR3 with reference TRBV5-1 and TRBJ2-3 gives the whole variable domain KAGVTQTPRYLIKTRGQQVTLSCSPISGHRSVSWYQQTPGQGLQFLFEYFSETQRNKGNFPGRFSGRQFSNSRSEMNVSTLELGDSALYLCASSLWTSGGASDTQYFGPGTRLTVL.

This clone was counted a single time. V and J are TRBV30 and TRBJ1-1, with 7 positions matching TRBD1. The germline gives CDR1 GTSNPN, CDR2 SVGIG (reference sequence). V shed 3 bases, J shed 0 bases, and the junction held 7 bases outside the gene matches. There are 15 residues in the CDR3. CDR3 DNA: TGTGCCTGGAGGGGGAAGGGACAGATGAACACTGAAGCTTTCTTT. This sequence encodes CAWRGKGQMNTEAFF.

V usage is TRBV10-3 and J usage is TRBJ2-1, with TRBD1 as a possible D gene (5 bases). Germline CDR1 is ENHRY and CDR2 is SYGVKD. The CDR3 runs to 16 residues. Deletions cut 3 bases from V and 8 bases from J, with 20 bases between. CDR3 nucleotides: TGTGCCATCAGTGATTCTACAGGCAGGTATCCATATGAGCAGTTCTTC. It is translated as CAISDSTGRYPYEQFF.

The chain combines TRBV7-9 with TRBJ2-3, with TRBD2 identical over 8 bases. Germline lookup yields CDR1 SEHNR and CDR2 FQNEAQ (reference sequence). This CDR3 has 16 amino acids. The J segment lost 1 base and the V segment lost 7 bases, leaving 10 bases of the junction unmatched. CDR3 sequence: CASNDLSGGGTDTQYF. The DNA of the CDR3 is TGTGCCAGCAACGACCTGAGCGGGGGCGGCACAGATACGCAGTATTTT.

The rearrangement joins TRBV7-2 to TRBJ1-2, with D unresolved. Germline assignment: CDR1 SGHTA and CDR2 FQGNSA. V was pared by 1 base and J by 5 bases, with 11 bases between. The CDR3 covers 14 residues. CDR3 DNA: TGTGCCAGCAGCTTAGAGGGAGAAAGGTATGGCTACACCTTC. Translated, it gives CASSLEGERYGYTF. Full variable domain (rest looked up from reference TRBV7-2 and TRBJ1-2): GAGVSQSPSNKVTEKGKDVELRCDPISGHTALYWYRQSLGQGLEFLIYFQGNSAPDKSGLPSDRFSAERTGGSVSTLTIQRTQQEDSAVYLCASSLEGERYGYTFGSGTRLTVV.

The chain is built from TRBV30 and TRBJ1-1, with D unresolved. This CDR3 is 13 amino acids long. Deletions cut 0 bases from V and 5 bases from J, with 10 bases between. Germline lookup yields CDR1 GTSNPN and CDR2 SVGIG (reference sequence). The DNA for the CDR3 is TGTGCCTGGAGTGTCCGGACGGGGACTGAAGCTTTCTTT. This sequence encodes CAWSVRTGTEAFF.

In DNA form, the CDR3 reads TGTGCCAGCAGTGTAGAGCACACCGGGGAGCTGTTTTTT. Translation: CASSVEHTGELFF. The chain uses TRBV2 and TRBJ2-2; D is unclear. The ends were cut back, 4 bases at V and 3 bases at J, with 6 bases in the middle. This CDR3 is 13 amino acids long. Per germline, CDR1 SNHLY and CDR2 FYNNEI.

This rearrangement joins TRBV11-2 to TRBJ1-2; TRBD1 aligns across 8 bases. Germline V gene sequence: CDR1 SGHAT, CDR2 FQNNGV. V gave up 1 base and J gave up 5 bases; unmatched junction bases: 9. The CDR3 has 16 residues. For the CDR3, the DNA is TGTGCCAGCAGCTTAGCCCTCGGACAGGGCAGGTATGGCTACACCTTC. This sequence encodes CASSLALGQGRYGYTF.

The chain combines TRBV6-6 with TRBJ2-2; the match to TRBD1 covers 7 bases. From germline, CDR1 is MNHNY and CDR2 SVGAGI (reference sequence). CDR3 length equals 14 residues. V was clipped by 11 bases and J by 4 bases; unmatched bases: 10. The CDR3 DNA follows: TGTGCCGCACAAGGGGGCCTCGGCACCGGGGAGCTGTTTTTT. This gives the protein CAAQGGLGTGELFF.

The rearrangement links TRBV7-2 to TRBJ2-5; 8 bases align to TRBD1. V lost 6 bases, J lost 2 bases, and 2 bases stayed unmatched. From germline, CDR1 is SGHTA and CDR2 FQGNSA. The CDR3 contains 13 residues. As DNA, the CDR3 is TGTGCCAGCAGACGACAGGGGCAAGAGACCCAGTACTTC. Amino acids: CASRRQGQETQYF.

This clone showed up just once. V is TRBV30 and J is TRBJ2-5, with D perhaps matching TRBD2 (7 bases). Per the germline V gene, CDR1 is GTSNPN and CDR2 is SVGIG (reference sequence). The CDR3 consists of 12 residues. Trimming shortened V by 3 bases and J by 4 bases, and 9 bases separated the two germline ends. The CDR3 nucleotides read TGTGCCTGGAGAGGGGGGGGAGAGACCCAGTACTTC. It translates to CAWRGGGETQYF.

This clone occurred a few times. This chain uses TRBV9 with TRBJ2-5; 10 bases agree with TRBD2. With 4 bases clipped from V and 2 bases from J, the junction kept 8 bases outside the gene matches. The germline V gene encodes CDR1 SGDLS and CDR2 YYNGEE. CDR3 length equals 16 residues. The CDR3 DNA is TGTGCCAGCAGCCCTTGGACTAGCGGAGGACAAGAGACCCAGTACTTC. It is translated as CASSPWTSGGQETQYF.

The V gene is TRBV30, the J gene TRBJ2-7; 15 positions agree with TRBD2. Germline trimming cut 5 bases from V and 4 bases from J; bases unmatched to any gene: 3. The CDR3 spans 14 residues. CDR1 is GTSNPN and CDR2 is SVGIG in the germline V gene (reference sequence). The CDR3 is CAWRTSGRGYEQYF. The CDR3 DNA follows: TGTGCCTGGCGGACTAGCGGGAGGGGGTACGAGCAGTACTTC.

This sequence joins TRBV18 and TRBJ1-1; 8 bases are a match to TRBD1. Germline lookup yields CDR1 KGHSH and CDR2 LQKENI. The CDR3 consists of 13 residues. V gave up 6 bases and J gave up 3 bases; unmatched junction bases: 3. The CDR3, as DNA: TGTGCCAGCTCCCAACAGGGGGACACTGAAGCTTTCTTT. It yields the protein CASSQQGDTEAFF.